These 18 T cell receptor beta chains were all obtained from the same sample, sequenced in a study of blood T cell repertoires in COVID-19. Produced via immunoSEQ multiplex PCR; TCRdb's table is partial and in-frame only. Among around 250,000 clones listed, around 89% were seen once. Sequencing was carried out using PBMCs or T cells enriched from blood (not recorded which). These receptors all come from a woman aged 30 to 39 who had recovered from COVID-19.

The chain has TRBV7-9 and TRBJ2-1; the D is unclear. The germline gives CDR1 SEHNR, CDR2 FQNEAQ (reference sequence). The CDR3 is made up of 16 amino acids. V was shortened by 5 bases and J by 5 bases, with 19 bases between the two germline ends. Written as DNA, the CDR3 is TGTGCCAGCAGCCAGCCCCTAGGTCACGGTAACAATGAGCAGTTCTTC. Protein: CASSQPLGHGNNEQFF.

This clone was detected once. V and J are TRBV28 and TRBJ1-1, with TRBD1 identical over 8 bases. With 6 bases clipped from V and 7 bases from J, the junction kept 10 bases outside the gene matches. This CDR3 spans 14 amino acids. The germline CDR1 and CDR2 sequences are MDHEN and SYDVKM. CDR3 region: CASRRTGSNGEAFF. The CDR3 DNA reads as TGTGCCAGCAGACGGACAGGGAGTAATGGTGAAGCTTTCTTT.

This clone was counted a single time. This chain connects TRBV5-1 to TRBJ2-1; 12 bases are shared with TRBD2. Germline-derived CDR1 and CDR2 are SGHRS and YFSETQ. V shed 4 bases and J 8 bases; nucleotides not matched to a gene: 4. The CDR3 length is 14 residues. In DNA, the CDR3 is TGCGCCAGCAGCGCGACTAGCGGGAGCCATGAGCAGTTCTTC. Translated, it gives CASSATSGSHEQFF.

The rearrangement links TRBV11-2 to TRBJ1-2, with D possibly TRBD1 on 5 matching bases. Between the trimmed V and J ends, which lost 2 bases and 4 bases, there was a span of 11 bases. Per the germline V gene, CDR1 is SGHAT and CDR2 is FQNNGV. The CDR3 runs to 14 residues. The CDR3, as DNA: TGTGCCAGCAGCTTAATCGGGGGAACCTATGGCTACACCTTC. Protein sequence: CASSLIGGTYGYTF. Filled out from reference TRBV11-2 and TRBJ1-2, the complete variable domain reads EAGVAQSPRYKIIEKRQSVAFWCNPISGHATLYWYQQILGQGPKLLIQFQNNGVVDDSQLPKDRFSAERLKGVDSTLKIQPAKLEDSAVYLCASSLIGGTYGYTFGSGTRLTVV.

The rearrangement joins TRBV29-1 to TRBJ1-3; D not resolved. The V end lost 3 bases, the J end lost 4 bases, and 4 bases lay between the germline ends. The CDR3 has 11 residues. Germline CDR1 and CDR2: SQVTM and ANQGSEA. CDR3 amino acids: CSVDEGNTIYF. The DNA of the CDR3 is TGCAGCGTTGACGAGGGAAACACCATATATTTT. Complete variable domain (other parts from reference TRBV29-1 and TRBJ1-3): SAVISQKPSRDICQRGTSLTIQCQVDSQVTMMFWYRQQPGQSLTLIATANQGSEATYESGFVIDKFPISRPNLTFSTLTVSNMSPEDSSIYLCSVDEGNTIYFGEGSWLTVV.

This chain connects TRBV3-1 (or the pseudogene TRBV3-2) to TRBJ1-3; a possible D gene is TRBD1 (6 bases). The CDR3 consists of 15 residues. Germline V lookup: CDR1 LGHDT, CDR2 YNNKEL (reference sequence). The V gene lost 4 bases and the J gene lost 4 bases, with 14 bases spanning the gap. CDR3 amino acids: CASSPDQGIGNTIYF. For the CDR3, the DNA is TGTGCCAGCAGCCCTGATCAGGGGATAGGAAACACCATATATTTT.

The chain couples TRBV6-5 to TRBJ1-1, with D possibly being TRBD1 (5 bases). The CDR3 is made up of 16 amino acids. Trimming took off 2 bases at V and 0 bases at J, with 13 bases between the two ends. Germline V CDR1 and CDR2: MNHEY, SVGAGI. CDR3 bases: TGTGCCAGCAGTTACCCATACAGGTACTTGAACACTGAAGCTTTCTTT. This gives the protein CASSYPYRYLNTEAFF.

This clone showed up just once. This chain joins TRBV28 and TRBJ1-6, with unresolved D. Trimming pared 5 bases from V and 5 bases from J, leaving 7 bases between. Per the germline V gene, CDR1 is MDHEN and CDR2 is SYDVKM. The CDR3 length is 13 residues. CDR3 bases: TGTGCCAGCAGTCCTCCCGATAATTCACCCCTCCACTTT. This translates into CASSPPDNSPLHF.

V gene TRBV7-2 combines with J gene TRBJ1-2; D is uncertain. The V end was cut by 1 base, the J end by 3 bases, with 6 bases between. In germline, CDR1 is SGHTA, CDR2 FQGNSA. The CDR3 is 13 residues long. This chain's CDR3 is CASSLGLDYGYTF. CDR3 nucleotide sequence: TGTGCCAGCAGCTTAGGGTTAGACTATGGCTACACCTTC.

The chain combines TRBV5-1 with TRBJ2-1, with TRBD2 matching 13 bases. The CDR3 length is 16 residues. Per germline, CDR1 SGHRS and CDR2 YFSETQ. V trimming: 4 bases; J trimming: 8 bases; junction bases outside the gene matches: 9. CDR3 bases: TGCGCCAGCAGCGCTGGACTAGCGGGAGTTATCGATGAGCAGTTCTTC. Amino acid sequence: CASSAGLAGVIDEQFF. The full variable domain, its missing parts supplied by reference TRBV5-1 and TRBJ2-1, is KAGVTQTPRYLIKTRGQQVTLSCSPISGHRSVSWYQQTPGQGLQFLFEYFSETQRNKGNFPGRFSGRQFSNSRSEMNVSTLELGDSALYLCASSAGLAGVIDEQFFGPGTRLTVL.

The chain has TRBV7-9 and TRBJ1-1; 7 positions agree with TRBD1. The CDR3 is made up of 15 amino acids. The germline V gene encodes CDR1 SEHNR and CDR2 FQNEAQ (reference sequence). J lost 5 bases, V lost 5 bases, and 11 bases had no gene match. The CDR3: CASSAPTGVWTEAFF. CDR3 bases: TGTGCCAGCAGCGCTCCTACAGGGGTGTGGACTGAAGCTTTCTTT.

CDR3 coding DNA: TGTGCCAGCAGCTTAGGAACAGGGACCAACTATGGCTACACCTTC. Translation: CASSLGTGTNYGYTF. The V gene is TRBV7-6, the J gene TRBJ1-2, with D maybe TRBD1 (6 bases). In germline, CDR1 is SGHVS, CDR2 FNYEAQ. V lost 1 base to trimming and J lost 2 bases, with 11 bases between them. CDR3 length equals 15 residues.

This chain connects TRBV28 to TRBJ2-4; D is unclear. The V gene lost 6 bases and the J gene lost 11 bases, with 14 bases spanning the gap. CDR3 size: 12 residues. The germline CDR1 and CDR2 sequences are MDHEN and SYDVKM. The chain's CDR3 is CASSSTSTVQYF. The CDR3 coding sequence is TGTGCCAGCAGCTCAACCTCTACAGTTCAGTACTTC.

This clone turned up a few times. This sequence joins TRBV11-2 and TRBJ2-1; D not certain. The CDR3 is 13 amino acids. Germline CDR1 is SGHAT and CDR2 is FQNNGV. Trimming took 2 bases from V and 9 from J, leaving 11 bases between them. This CDR3 is CASSLTGPGEQFF. Written as DNA, the CDR3 is TGTGCCAGCAGCTTAACGGGTCCCGGTGAGCAGTTCTTC. The whole variable domain, remainder taken from reference TRBV11-2 and TRBJ2-1, is EAGVAQSPRYKIIEKRQSVAFWCNPISGHATLYWYQQILGQGPKLLIQFQNNGVVDDSQLPKDRFSAERLKGVDSTLKIQPAKLEDSAVYLCASSLTGPGEQFFGPGTRLTVL.

V and J are TRBV7-9 and TRBJ1-2; 8 nucleotides line up with TRBD1. CDR3 size: 13 residues. CDR1 is SEHNR and CDR2 is FQNEAQ in the germline V gene (reference sequence). The trim removed 3 bases at V and 6 bases at J, leaving 3 bases unmatched. CDR3 amino acids: CASSLDREDGYTF. The CDR3 DNA reads TGTGCCAGCAGCTTGGACAGGGAGGATGGCTACACCTTC.

V and J are TRBV30 and TRBJ2-5, with a tentative D call TRBD1 (6 bases). Trimming shortened V by 3 bases and J by 5 bases, and 19 bases separated the two germline ends. The CDR3 runs 15 residues. Germline V gene sequence: CDR1 GTSNPN, CDR2 SVGIG (reference sequence). The CDR3, as DNA: TGTGCCTGGAGCCCTAGGGGGACGAAGGGGGAGACCCAGTACTTC. This encodes CAWSPRGTKGETQYF.

The V call is TRBV28, the J call TRBJ2-3; TRBD2 aligns across 9 bases. The CDR3 length is 15 residues. J lost 2 bases, V lost 4 bases, and 4 bases had no gene match. Germline CDR1 MDHEN, CDR2 SYDVKM. This CDR3 is CASSSIAGDTDTQYF. In DNA form, the CDR3 reads TGTGCCAGCAGTTCCATAGCGGGGGACACAGATACGCAGTATTTT.

This clone was recorded a few times. This sequence joins TRBV7-2 and TRBJ1-1; the D gene is possibly TRBD1 (6 bases). This CDR3 comprises 15 residues. V lost 5 bases to trimming and J lost 2 bases, with 15 bases between them. Germline V lookup: CDR1 SGHTA, CDR2 FQGNSA. The CDR3 nucleotides read TGTGCCAGCAGCCTTCATGGGGGCGAAAACACTGAAGCTTTCTTT. Protein: CASSLHGGENTEAFF.